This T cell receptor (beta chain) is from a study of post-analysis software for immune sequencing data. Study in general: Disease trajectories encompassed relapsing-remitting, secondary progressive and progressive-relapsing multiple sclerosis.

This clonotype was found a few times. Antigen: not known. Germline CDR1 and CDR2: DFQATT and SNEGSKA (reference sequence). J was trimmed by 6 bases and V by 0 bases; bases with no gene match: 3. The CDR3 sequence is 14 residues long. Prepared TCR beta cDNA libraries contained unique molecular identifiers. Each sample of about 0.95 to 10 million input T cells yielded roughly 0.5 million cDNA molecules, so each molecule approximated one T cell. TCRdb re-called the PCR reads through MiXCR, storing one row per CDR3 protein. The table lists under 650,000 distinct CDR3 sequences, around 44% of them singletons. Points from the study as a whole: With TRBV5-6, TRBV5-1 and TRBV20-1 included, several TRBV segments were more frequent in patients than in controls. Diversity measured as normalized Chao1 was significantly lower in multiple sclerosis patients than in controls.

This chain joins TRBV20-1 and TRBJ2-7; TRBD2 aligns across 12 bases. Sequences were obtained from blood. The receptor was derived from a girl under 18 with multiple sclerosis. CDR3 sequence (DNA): TGCAGTGCTAGAGAACTAGCGGGAGGTCTCGAGCAGTACTTC. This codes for CSARELAGGLEQYF.